The 8 T cell receptor beta chains reported below all come from one sample, sequenced in a study of blood T cell repertoires in COVID-19. The assay was immunoSEQ multiplex PCR, and TCRdb's table has in-frame clones only and misses some. Altogether about 120,000 clones are present, 80% to 90% being singletons, with the ten largest covering 2% to 2.5%. Sequencing used peripheral blood. The origin of the receptors is a woman in her fifties or sixties with acute or convalescent COVID-19.

CDR3 protein: CASSQEARPRYNEQFF. The CDR3 DNA reads TGCGCCAGCAGCCAAGAAGCACGCCCCCGATACAATGAGCAGTTCTTC. The chain is built from TRBV4-3 and TRBJ2-1; D remains ambiguous. CDR1 and CDR2 from the germline V gene are LGHNA and YSLEER. Between the trimmed V and J ends, which lost 0 bases and 4 bases, there was a span of 13 bases. The CDR3 contains 16 residues.

The chain joins TRBV6-1 to TRBJ2-7, with 10 bases fitting TRBD1. Germline trimming cut 1 base from V and 8 bases from J; bases unmatched to any gene: 14. The germline CDR1 and CDR2 sequences are MNHNS and SASEGT. The CDR3 extends over 17 amino acids. In DNA, the CDR3 is TGTGCCAGCAGTGAAGTCTCCGGGACAGGGGCCCTACGGAAGCAGTACTTC. Translating gives CASSEVSGTGALRKQYF.

The gene calls are TRBV18 and TRBJ2-4, with D possibly TRBD1 on 6 matching bases. The CDR3 runs 17 residues. Trimming cost V 2 bases and J 0 bases, with 14 bases left between them. Looked up from germline, CDR1 is KGHSH and CDR2 is LQKENI. The CDR3 loop reads CASSPSTGNQAKNIQYF. CDR3 nucleotide sequence: TGTGCCAGCTCACCATCAACAGGGAATCAAGCCAAAAACATTCAGTACTTC.

The gene calls are TRBV18 and TRBJ1-5, with TRBD1 matching over 7 bases. V was pared by 3 bases and J by 7 bases, with 9 bases of the junction left unmatched. The V gene's germline CDR1 is KGHSH and CDR2 LQKENI. The CDR3 totals 15 residues. Here the CDR3 reads CASSPQEGAEQPQHF. The CDR3 bases are TGTGCCAGCTCACCCCAAGAGGGGGCGGAACAGCCCCAGCATTTT.

The table lists this clone with a few counts. The V gene is TRBV5-4, the J gene TRBJ2-5; 7 bases agree with TRBD1. Germline CDR1 SGHNT, CDR2 YYREEE (reference sequence). V lost 3 bases and J lost 5; bases outside the gene matches: 7. This CDR3 region has 14 residues. CDR3 nucleotide sequence: TGTGCCAGCAGCTCGACAGGGAATGGGGAGACCCAGTACTTC. This codes for CASSSTGNGETQYF.

The chain uses TRBV6-5 and TRBJ1-1; TRBD1 matches 8 bases. V was pared by 2 bases and J by 3 bases, with 2 bases of the junction left unmatched. Looked up from germline, CDR1 is MNHEY and CDR2 is SVGAGI. The CDR3 is 14 amino acids. The CDR3: CASSYQGADTEAFF. Here the CDR3 DNA reads TGTGCCAGCAGTTACCAGGGGGCCGACACTGAAGCTTTCTTT.

This chain joins TRBV6-5 and TRBJ1-2, with D maybe TRBD1 (5 bases). This CDR3 is 12 amino acids long. Deletions cut 6 bases from V and 8 bases from J, with 13 bases between. Looked up from germline, CDR1 is MNHEY and CDR2 is SVGAGI. The CDR3 here is CASSSRQQGYTF. The CDR3 DNA sequence: TGTGCCAGCAGCTCCAGACAGCAGGGCTACACCTTC.

The CDR3 loop is CASSLGGTSAEQYF. The CDR3 region has the DNA TGTGCCAGCAGCTTAGGGGGGACTAGCGCCGAGCAGTACTTC. J is TRBJ2-7 and V is TRBV7-2, with 10 bases lining up with TRBD2. CDR1 SGHTA and CDR2 FQGNSA come from the germline V gene. The CDR3 consists of 14 residues. V was pared by 1 base and J by 6 bases, with 3 bases of the junction left unmatched.